The rows below give T cell receptor beta chains drawn from one sample of a study of radiotherapy plus CTLA-4 blockade in lung cancer. Clones were sequenced by immunoSEQ multiplex PCR, and TCRdb holds only the in-frame ones, with some missing. The table has 40,000 to 60,000 clones, 75% to 85% seen once. The sequences come from peripheral blood, collected from a patient treated with radiotherapy plus ipilimumab. These receptor sequences come from a human donor with non-small cell lung cancer who had stable disease on radiotherapy plus ipilimumab. Both conserved end residues are part of each CDR3.

>TRBV27
CASSWVSGRAYEQYF
>TRBV28
CASSGEGTQETQYF
>TRBV29-1
CSVDSGTNTGELFF
>TRBV19
CASSSTGMGPSYEQYF
>TRBV5-1
CASSPRQGMSTDTQYF
>TRBV6-5
CASRQSGANVLTF
>TRBV28
CASWSRANEKLFF
>TRBV29-1
CSVVSGSSYEQYF
>TRBV11-2
CASKSLDSSYGYTF
>TRBV5-1
CASSLWGPNTEAFF
>TRBV15
CATSRGQGKGVNQPQHF
>TRBV6-6
CAGGQGAGLDEKLFF
>TRBV13
CASSGRTSGSETQYF
>TRBV11-3
CASSLDRASETQYF
>TRBV15
CATSQDRNGEQYF
>TRBV9
CASSVSRVGGEGIQYF
>TRBV5-1
CASDHGGGETQYF
>TRBV19
CASSRWDSLMNTEAFF
>TRBV7-2
CASSLQQGSYEQYF
>TRBV7-2
CASSLAQGFYGYTF
>TRBV5-8
CASSWGGQLQNSNQPQHF
>TRBV15
CATSTRTGLETQYF
>TRBV18
CASSPTGTSISYEQYF
>TRBV6-1
CASSEDFLTDTAAFF
>TRBV28
CASSPGQGLPDYEQYF
>TRBV2
CASSEGFGQMAFF
>TRBV6-1
CASSEAETVPYEQYF
>TRBV7-9
CASDRQGKANEQFF
>TRBV10-1
CASSGGREDIQYF
>TRBV21-1
CASSKSLGLPRDTQYF
>TRBV4-3
CASRPGTENTGELFF
>TRBV4-3
CASSQFVAGTSGKDTQYF
>TRBV28
CASRGTGRLYYF
>TRBV10-3
CATAIRDNAGELFF
>TRBV27
CASSFHRGADTQYF
>TRBV28
CASSSGGSNQPQHF
>TRBV6-5
CAGQRTGGNEQYF
>TRBV28
CASSFTPGQGDYGYTF
>TRBV7-8
CASSLVVTSAYEQYF
>TRBV5-1
CASSRGQGSTEAFF
>TRBV19
CASRPSRDRGPDQPQHF
>TRBV30
CAWRTGGRVRNEQYF
>TRBV4-3
CASSQETGDRGSSYNSPLHF
>TRBV9
CASSVDGGTDTQYF
>TRBV7-3
CASSLNLTAYSNQPQHF
>TRBV30
CAWDTGGGVNEQFF
>TRBV7-2
CASSPMGLAGRYQETQYF
>TRBV30
CAWTPGGAKNIQYF
>TRBV11-2
CASHMGGVQASLFNEQFF
>TRBV11-2
CASSLGGGGREQFF
>TRBV7-2
CASSRDTYEQYF
>TRBV27
CASSLTQSGAEAFF
>TRBV5-6
CASSLVRTGRETQYF
>TRBV11-2
CASSKTPSGNEQFF